The clone carrying this TCR beta chain was detected only once. The data belong to a study of early T cells in non-severe SARS-CoV-2 infection. TCRdb ran MiXCR on the 5' RACE reads and lists one entry per CDR3 protein. This table holds fewer than 75,000 distinct CDR3 sequences, more than 15% found once. Specimen: whole blood, collected at baseline. This TCR derives from an adult who was a healthcare worker with PCR-confirmed SARS-CoV-2 infection or an uninfected control (not recorded which).

The CDR3 bases are TGCAGTGCTAGAGTGGGGACAGGGGCGAACACTGAAGCTTTCTTT. Encoded protein: CSARVGTGANTEAFF. The chain is built from TRBV20-1 and TRBJ1-1; the match to TRBD1 covers 10 bases. Germline V CDR1 and CDR2: DFQATT, SNEGSKA (reference sequence). There are 15 residues in the CDR3. The J segment lost 1 base and the V segment lost 1 base, leaving 3 bases of the junction unmatched.